These 18 T cell receptor beta chains came from one sample sequenced in a study of long-term antiretroviral therapy in people with HIV. Investigators performed immunoSEQ version v3.0 at survey level. Assay used: immunoSEQ multiplex PCR; TCRdb lists only in-frame clones, some missing. This table holds 30,000 to 40,000 clones, roughly nine tenths found once. Specimen: unsorted PBMCs, collected 1.1 years after starting antiretroviral therapy. Receptors were obtained from a young man with HIV.

The chain has TRBV11-2 and TRBJ2-3; TRBD2 aligns across 12 bases. CDR1 SGHAT and CDR2 FQNNGV come from the germline V gene. After removal of 6 bases from V and 4 bases from J, the junction contained 8 bases not matched to a gene. This CDR3 is 16 amino acids long. The CDR3 DNA follows: TGTGCCAGCAGTTCTAGCGGGGGGGCCATATCAGATACGCAGTATTTT. It specifies CASSSSGGAISDTQYF. Looking up the rest from reference TRBV11-2 and TRBJ2-3 gives the full variable domain: EAGVAQSPRYKIIEKRQSVAFWCNPISGHATLYWYQQILGQGPKLLIQFQNNGVVDDSQLPKDRFSAERLKGVDSTLKIQPAKLEDSAVYLCASSSSGGAISDTQYFGPGTRLTVL.

This clone was recorded once. The chain combines TRBV7-2 with TRBJ2-7; TRBD2 is a possible D gene (5 bases). The CDR3 is 14 amino acids. Germline V gene lookup returns CDR1 SGHTA and CDR2 FQGNSA. Between the trimmed V and J ends, which lost 2 bases and 6 bases, there was a span of 14 bases. This CDR3 is CASSLSAARGEQYF. The CDR3 coding sequence is TGTGCCAGCAGCTTATCAGCGGCGCGTGGCGAGCAGTACTTC.

The chain joins TRBV29-1 to TRBJ2-7, with 13 bases fitting TRBD2. The V gene end was trimmed by 6 bases and the J gene end by 3 bases; junction bases not matched to a gene: 2. This CDR3 spans 13 amino acids. Germline V gene data show CDR1 as SQVTM and CDR2 as ANQGSEA. This CDR3 is CSVGTSGNYEQYF. CDR3 DNA sequence: TGCAGCGTAGGGACTAGCGGGAACTACGAGCAGTACTTC.

This clone was picked up a small number of times. The CDR3 nucleotides are TGTGCCAGCAGTGGGACGGGGGCTCTCAGCAATCAGCCCCAGCATTTT. This codes for CASSGTGALSNQPQHF. J is TRBJ1-5 and V is TRBV2; a possible D gene is TRBD1 (6 bases). The germline gives CDR1 SNHLY, CDR2 FYNNEI. Trimming left V 4 bases short and J 1 base short, with 14 bases between. This CDR3 is built from 16 residues.

The chain carries TRBV7-9 and TRBJ2-7; tentative D call: TRBD1 (5 bases). Germline CDR1 SEHNR, CDR2 FQNEAQ (reference sequence). This CDR3 comprises 17 residues. With 3 bases removed from V and 0 bases from J, the gap between germline ends came to 18 bases. CDR3 in amino acids: CASSFSQLQESSYEQYF. DNA of the CDR3: TGTGCCAGCAGCTTTTCCCAGTTACAGGAGAGCTCCTACGAGCAGTACTTC.

V gene TRBV19 combines with J gene TRBJ2-3, with 7 nucleotides matching TRBD2. The germline V gene encodes CDR1 LNHDA and CDR2 SQIVND (reference sequence). V trimming: 5 bases; J trimming: 4 bases; junction bases outside the gene matches: 6. The CDR3 spans 14 residues. The CDR3 reads CASSPGLGADTQYF. CDR3 in DNA: TGTGCCAGTAGTCCAGGACTAGGCGCAGATACGCAGTATTTT.

A single count supports this clone. V and J are TRBV7-9 and TRBJ1-2; no definite D call. The CDR3 is 14 residues long. V gave up 1 base and J gave up 5 bases, with 11 bases separating them. Germline V gene data show CDR1 as SEHNR and CDR2 as FQNEAQ (reference sequence). The CDR3 nucleotides are TGTGCCAGCAGCTTAGAACACAGAGCATATGGCTACACCTTC. Translated: CASSLEHRAYGYTF.

J is TRBJ1-1 and V is TRBV19; maybe TRBD1 (6 bases). Germline V gene data show CDR1 as LNHDA and CDR2 as SQIVND (reference sequence). This CDR3 is built from 16 residues. V was cut by 3 bases and J by 0 bases, with 14 bases left in between. Written as DNA, the CDR3 is TGTGCCAGTAGTATTCAGGGGAGGGGAATGAACACTGAAGCTTTCTTT. Translating it yields CASSIQGRGMNTEAFF.

The chain joins TRBV7-2 to TRBJ1-4; D is uncertain. This CDR3 comprises 15 residues. V lost 3 bases to trimming and J lost 8 bases, with 16 bases between them. Germline CDR1 and CDR2: SGHTA and FQGNSA. The CDR3, as DNA: TGTGCCAGCAGCTTCCCCTCGGGCCGTCGGGAAAAACTGTTTTTT. Translating it yields CASSFPSGRREKLFF.

This chain links TRBV6-1 with TRBJ1-1, with D perhaps matching TRBD1 (5 bases). In germline, CDR1 is MNHNS, CDR2 SASEGT. The CDR3 is made up of 14 amino acids. The V and J ends lost 6 bases and 0 bases respectively, with 11 bases between them. The CDR3 DNA follows: TGTGCCAGCAGGAAGGGGAACATGAACACTGAAGCTTTCTTT. Translating gives CASRKGNMNTEAFF.

The chain has TRBV11-2 and TRBJ2-7; unclear D gene. The CDR3 covers 14 residues. Trimming removed 5 bases at V and 2 bases at J, with 13 bases between. CDR1 and CDR2 from the germline V gene are SGHAT and FQNNGV. Here the CDR3 DNA reads TGTGCCAGCAGCGTAATTCCAGGAACCTACGAGCAGTACTTC. Translated, it gives CASSVIPGTYEQYF.

The J gene is TRBJ1-5, the V gene TRBV7-2; D not certain. V lost 5 bases, J lost 3 bases, and 23 bases lay in between. Germline CDR1 reads SGHTA; CDR2 reads FQGNSA. The CDR3 sequence is 18 residues long. This CDR3 reads CASSPQAAGRDINQPQHF. In DNA, the CDR3 is TGTGCCAGCAGCCCCCAAGCGGCAGGCCGAGACATCAATCAGCCCCAGCATTTT.

The chain is built from TRBV6-1 and TRBJ2-5, with TRBD2 as a possible D gene (5 bases). The CDR3 covers 17 residues. The V end lost 0 bases, the J end lost 0 bases, and 14 bases lay between the germline ends. Germline CDR1 MNHNS, CDR2 SASEGT. CDR3 DNA sequence: TGTGCCAGCAGTGAAGCGACGGGATACAGATACCAAGAGACCCAGTACTTC. As protein: CASSEATGYRYQETQYF.

This clone was observed a single time. The chain carries TRBV9 and TRBJ2-3; the D is unclear. Germline CDR1 reads SGDLS; CDR2 reads YYNGEE. Deletions cut 0 bases from V and 3 bases from J, with 17 bases between. This CDR3 has 17 amino acids. This chain's CDR3 is CASSVGGKGVGTDTQYF. CDR3 sequence (DNA): TGTGCCAGCAGCGTAGGAGGTAAAGGTGTTGGGACAGATACGCAGTATTTT.

V is TRBV6-6 and J is TRBJ2-1; 7 nucleotides agree with TRBD2. Trimming removed 2 bases from V and 9 bases from J; junction bases left unmatched: 1. In germline, CDR1 is MNHNY, CDR2 SVGAGI (reference sequence). The CDR3 runs to 12 residues. The DNA for the CDR3 is TGTGCCAGCAGTTACCCGGGGGGTGAGCAGTTCTTC. Translated: CASSYPGGEQFF.

Details on this clone: Germline and junction disagree at one end, which may indicate a read error. The chain has TRBV6-1 and TRBJ1-2; the D gene is possibly TRBD1 (6 bases). CDR1 is MNHNS and CDR2 is SASEGT in the germline V gene. There are 14 residues in the CDR3. CDR3 sequence reads: CASREVARGEGYTF. As DNA, the CDR3 is TGTGCCAGCAGGGAAGTGGCCAGGGGAGAGGGCTACACCTTC.

The chain carries TRBV2 and TRBJ2-7, with TRBD2 identical over 7 bases. J gave up 0 bases and V 1 base, and 6 bases lay outside the gene matches. The CDR3 contains 16 residues. Per the germline V gene, CDR1 is SNHLY and CDR2 is FYNNEI. CDR3 sequence reads: CASSEDWDYYSYEQYF. CDR3 in DNA: TGTGCCAGCAGTGAAGATTGGGACTATTACTCCTACGAGCAGTACTTC.

V and J are TRBV13 and TRBJ2-5, with D unresolved. V lost 1 base to trimming and J lost 0 bases, with 6 bases between them. The germline CDR1 and CDR2 sequences are PRHDT and FYEKMQ (reference sequence). The CDR3 totals 14 residues. CDR3 in amino acids: CASSLVADQETQYF. CDR3 nucleotide sequence: TGTGCCAGCAGCTTAGTGGCGGACCAAGAGACCCAGTACTTC.